Included here is one T cell receptor (beta chain) sequence, with context. Which antigen it targets is not known. Base qualities are not provided; no much larger clone lies one nucleotide away. Spanning cysteine to phenylalanine, the CDR3 consists of 14 amino acids. Only the CDR3 DNA is retained, 42 bases long and in frame from the first base. As encoded in the germline V gene, CDR1 is SGHRS while CDR2 is YFSETQ. Germline trimming amounts to 0 bases on V and 7 bases on J, with 2 as the count of junction bases outside the gene matches. This specimen belongs to a study of shared clonotypes between healthy human individuals (TCRdb year 2020). Looking at the study overall: The cohort comprised a couple of women and a few men aged 18 to 49 years. Per donor, three plates each were used for CD4 naive and CD4 memory, two for CD8 naive, and one for CD8 memory. To estimate repertoire size and how much clonotypes are shared between individuals, the study performed deep sequencing of blood TCR repertoires from roughly five healthy adults. To increase sequencing depth and limit assay-specific biases, TCR repertoire library preparation and sequencing were carried out by different laboratories using diverse techniques. Per donor, leukapheresis produced somewhere between about 0.85 and 9.5 billion PBMCs.

Healthy HIV-negative adults with no recently reported acute infections or vaccinations were included as donors. All donors were Caucasian adults living in Nashville, Tennessee, USA. CD4+ T cells were enriched by magnetic negative selection; naive cells were then positively selected on CD45RA, and the negative fraction formed the memory subset. After blood collection by leukapheresis, PBMCs were isolated using Ficoll-Histopaque density gradient centrifugation and then cryopreserved in the vapor phase of liquid nitrogen. Analytical flow cytometry was used to check the purity and quantity of each magnetically sorted T cell population. Genomic DNA was isolated from every sorted fraction and measured by UV absorbance on a Nanodrop 2000c. Using the deep immunoSEQ assay, multiplex PCR amplified TCR CDR3 regions from genomic DNA. Extracted genomic DNA from each cell subset was distributed evenly across all wells of several immunoSEQ 96-well plates, and each plate was treated as a replicate. Each replicate PCR for sorted subsets received about 0.2 ug genomic DNA, equal to some 32,000 T cell genomes. The purified libraries were quantified using a Qubit 3.0 fluorometer, sized with a Bioanalyzer 2100, and then quantified again using the KAPA Library Quantification kit. A separate single-read 150-cycle Illumina NextSeq 550 flow cell was used to sequence each immunoSEQ 96-well plate. The published analysis was carried out like this. The immunoSEQ output contained only junctional sequences without quality scores, so filtering could not match that applied to full-length reads. Sequences were annotated with PyIR, a Python wrapper for IgBLAST v1.9, and V/J genes and CDR3 were assigned using IMGT germline references. Reads were filtered out if the reads had weak V/J assignments (E-value above 1e-6), no CDR3, stop codons, out-of-frame junctions, or ambiguous translated residues. V3J clonotypes were defined as sequences sharing an identical inferred V gene, J gene, and CDR3 amino acid sequence. To compute the percentage overlap between repertoires, the number of shared unique clonotypes was divided by the size of the smaller repertoire. Repertoire richness was assessed with RTK rarefaction, the Chao1 estimator, and Recon v2.1 estimates of unobserved clonotypes. Generation probabilities for all TCRbeta clonotypes obtained by the gDNA method from several donors were computed using OLGA. TCRdb holds this immuneACCESS table with in-frame rearrangements only. Some clones are missing; in checked studies, unresolved V genes explain under half, and the rest has no known cause. Clone size and the V and J calls come from that table; the DNA yielded D and trimming. The sample yields 2 million to 2.5 million clones; more than 90% were counted once. Jointly, the top ten make up around 0.13% of the sample.

The paper's findings and limits, for the study overall: Compared with non-shared clonotypes, clonotypes shared by all four sorted-subset donors had higher generation probabilities. When several donors were compared, the shared fraction of clonotypes was about 5.2% for naive CD4, over 3% for naive CD8, roughly 2.5% for memory CD4, and 0.35% to 0.4% for memory CD8. Naive subsets generally had larger estimated clonotype richness than memory subsets did. Because the study included only a small number of donors, the genetic and exposure-history diversity represented was limited. Sampling was restricted to blood, and TCR repertoires in tissue are likely to differ from TCR repertoires in blood. Rarefaction of sorted-subset datasets indicated incomplete sequencing despite the large sequencing depth. Pairwise subsampling indicated that sequencing depth was expected to affect the degree of clonotype sharing among donors.

This clonotype was obtained from a man between 18 and 35 years old in good health. The sample comprised naive CD4+ T cells sorted from blood. The cell subset or site label on this specimen signifies: CD45RA+ positively selected. The rearrangement joined TRBV5-1 to TRBJ1-5; TRBD1 aligns with 9 central bases. The bases are TGCGCCAGCAGCTTGGCCGGGACAGGGCAGCCCCAGCATTTT. Its translation reads: CASSLAGTGQPQHF.